The T cell receptor beta chain under discussion was sequenced for a study of early T cells in non-severe SARS-CoV-2 infection. Regarding the study as a whole: The matching step, a VDJdb search, favored anti-spike CD8 responses and missed private and CD4 specificities.

This clonotype was recorded once. Its antigen is as yet unknown. The CDR3 totals 13 residues. From germline, CDR1 is SGDLS and CDR2 YYNGEE. V was shortened by 0 bases and J by 7 bases, with 7 bases between the two germline ends. TCRdb redid the calling of the 5' RACE reads with MiXCR, one entry per CDR3 protein. The repertoire holds 20,000 to 30,000 distinct CDR3 sequences, 4.5% to 5.5% seen once, with under 4.5% in the top ten. V and J are TRBV9 and TRBJ2-2; tentatively, D is TRBD2 (5 bases). This receptor was obtained from an adult who was a healthcare worker with PCR-confirmed SARS-CoV-2 infection or an uninfected control (not recorded which). What was sequenced was whole blood. DNA for the CDR3: TGTGCCAGCAGCGTAGCTGGAGGCGGGGAGCTGTTTTTT. Protein product: CASSVAGGGELFF.